The 23 T cell receptor beta chains below come from one sample, sequenced in a study of long-term antiretroviral therapy in people with HIV. Runs used v3.0 of the immunoSEQ assay and were done at survey level. The data were produced by immunoSEQ multiplex PCR, yet TCRdb's version contains in-frame clones alone and is incomplete. This sample has more than 30,000 clones, with about four fifths found just once. The starting material was unsorted PBMCs, obtained 1.9 years after starting antiretroviral therapy. These receptors were taken from a man aged 18 to 29 with HIV.

About this clone: Distinct nucleotide sequences in the sample also encode this CDR3. The chain employs TRBV6-5 and TRBJ1-5, with unresolved D. Trimming removed 2 bases from V and 3 bases from J, with 5 bases in between. Looked up from germline, CDR1 is MNHEY and CDR2 is SVGAGI. This CDR3 comprises 13 residues. CDR3 DNA: TGTGCCAGCAGTTACAGCAACAATCAGCCCCAGCATTTT. It encodes CASSYSNNQPQHF.

The rearrangement links TRBV20-1 to TRBJ2-3; D is undetermined. The V end was cut by 4 bases, the J end by 6 bases, with 8 bases between. The germline CDR1 and CDR2 sequences are DFQATT and SNEGSKA (reference sequence). This CDR3 spans 11 amino acids. The CDR3 spells CSAISTDTQYF. Here the CDR3 DNA reads TGCAGTGCTATTTCTACCGATACGCAGTATTTT.

In this sample, this clone turned up once. The chain recombines TRBV19 with TRBJ2-2; 8 bases are shared with TRBD2. There are 17 residues in the CDR3. From germline, CDR1 is LNHDA and CDR2 SQIVND (reference sequence). Trimming removed 7 bases from V and 0 bases from J; junction bases left unmatched: 10. The CDR3 nucleotides are TGTGCCAGTACTCTCCTCGGGGGGGCAGCGAACACCGGGGAGCTGTTTTTT. The encoded protein is CASTLLGGAANTGELFF.

This clone was seen a single time. This chain connects TRBV5-5 to TRBJ2-3; D gene ambiguous. Trimming pared 2 bases from V and 0 bases from J, leaving 13 bases between. Looked up from germline, CDR1 is SGHKS and CDR2 is YYEKEE (reference sequence). The CDR3 contains 16 residues. The CDR3 reads CASSLEGFPSTDTQYF. The DNA of the CDR3 is TGTGCCAGCAGCTTAGAAGGTTTCCCTAGCACAGATACGCAGTATTTT.

The rearrangement joins TRBV19 to TRBJ1-5; the D is unclear. Germline CDR1 and CDR2: LNHDA and SQIVND (reference sequence). The V and J ends lost 5 bases and 7 bases respectively, with 12 bases between them. The CDR3 has 13 amino acids. The CDR3, as DNA: TGTGCCAGTAGTCCGGGGTCTGGGCAGCCCCAGCATTTT. Translating gives CASSPGSGQPQHF.

The chain joins TRBV4-1 to TRBJ1-1; D remains ambiguous. CDR3 length: 13 residues. The V end was cut by 0 bases, the J end by 11 bases, with 13 bases between. Germline CDR1 and CDR2: MGHRA and YSYEKL. CDR3 protein: CASSQDLVFRAFF. Written as DNA, the CDR3 is TGCGCCAGCAGCCAAGATCTCGTTTTCCGGGCTTTCTTT.

The V and J genes are TRBV4-1 and TRBJ1-5; D is uncertain. Germline V gives CDR1 MGHRA, CDR2 YSYEKL. Deletions cut 0 bases from V and 0 bases from J, with 9 bases between. CDR3 size: 16 residues. CDR3 residues: CASSQESVASNQPQHF. CDR3 in DNA: TGCGCCAGCAGCCAAGAATCTGTAGCTAGCAATCAGCCCCAGCATTTT.

This chain uses TRBV7-6 with TRBJ2-2, with 10 bases matching TRBD1. Trimming removed 8 bases from V and 2 bases from J; junction bases left unmatched: 14. Per the germline V gene, CDR1 is SGHVS and CDR2 is FNYEAQ. This CDR3 is built from 18 residues. CDR3 protein: CASLRSADRGTNTGELFF. The CDR3 DNA reads TGTGCCAGCCTTCGAAGTGCGGACAGGGGGACCAACACCGGGGAGCTGTTTTTT.

This CDR3 is CASRSGGQETQYF. In DNA form, the CDR3 reads TGTGCCAGCAGGTCCGGGGGCCAAGAGACCCAGTACTTC. The chain combines TRBV6-6 with TRBJ2-5; a weak D match, TRBD2 (6 bases). Trimming removed 6 bases at V and 1 base at J, with 9 bases between. CDR1 MNHNY and CDR2 SVGAGI come from the germline V gene (reference sequence). The CDR3 length is 13 residues.

The rearrangement links TRBV5-6 to TRBJ2-7; D perhaps matches TRBD1 (6 bases). The V end lost 0 bases, the J end lost 4 bases, and 8 bases lay between the germline ends. The CDR3 is 13 amino acids. Germline CDR1 reads SGHDT; CDR2 reads YYEEEE. CDR3 DNA sequence: TGTGCCAGCAGCTTGGGACAGGTTTACGAGCAGTACTTC. Translating it yields CASSLGQVYEQYF.

This clone was counted once. The genes are TRBV6-1 and TRBJ2-7, with TRBD1 identical over 7 bases. CDR1 MNHNS and CDR2 SASEGT come from the germline V gene. The CDR3 totals 11 residues. V was clipped by 6 bases and J by 6 bases; unmatched bases: 2. CDR3 sequence: CASRTGSEQYV. In DNA, the CDR3 is TGTGCCAGCAGGACAGGGAGCGAGCAGTACGTC.

The chain couples TRBV5-8 to TRBJ2-7; no definite D call. V gave up 7 bases and J gave up 3 bases, with 11 bases separating them. The CDR3 covers 12 residues. From germline, CDR1 is SGHTS and CDR2 YDEGEE. CDR3 bases: TGTGCCAGCCACCCAGGCTACTACGAGCAGTACTTC. This gives the protein CASHPGYYEQYF.

The chain recombines TRBV4-1 with TRBJ1-6, with a weak D call TRBD1 (6 bases). The CDR3 runs to 17 residues. From germline, CDR1 is MGHRA and CDR2 YSYEKL. Trimming pared 0 bases from V and 2 bases from J, leaving 11 bases between. Here the CDR3 reads CASSQDPRTAYNSPLHF. In nucleotides, the CDR3 is TGCGCCAGCAGCCAAGATCCCCGGACAGCCTATAATTCACCCCTCCACTTT.

V and J are TRBV6-1 and TRBJ2-1, with D unresolved. Trimming pared 5 bases from V and 5 bases from J, leaving 10 bases between. This CDR3 has 13 residues. Germline V gene lookup returns CDR1 MNHNS and CDR2 SASEGT. CDR3 in DNA: TGTGCCAGCAGTTCCCACACGGACAATGAGCAGTTCTTC. Translation: CASSSHTDNEQFF.

The V gene is TRBV19, the J gene TRBJ2-1; 7 positions match TRBD2. The germline V gene encodes CDR1 LNHDA and CDR2 SQIVND (reference sequence). The CDR3 loop spans 14 amino acids. With 5 bases clipped from V and 9 bases from J, the junction kept 10 bases outside the gene matches. The CDR3 coding sequence is TGTGCCAGTAGTGGGGGGGATCAAAGTCGTGAGCAGTTCTTC. Residues: CASSGGDQSREQFF.

V usage is TRBV18 and J usage is TRBJ2-3, with 7 bases identical to TRBD2. From germline, CDR1 is KGHSH and CDR2 LQKENI. This CDR3 spans 16 amino acids. V was clipped by 6 bases and J by 3 bases; unmatched bases: 12. The chain's CDR3 is CASSLMTAGVTDTQYF. Here the CDR3 DNA reads TGTGCCAGCTCTCTGATGACGGCGGGGGTGACAGATACGCAGTATTTT. Drawing the rest from reference TRBV18 and TRBJ2-3, the complete variable domain is NAGVMQNPRHLVRRRGQEARLRCSPMKGHSHVYWYRQLPEEGLKFMVYLQKENIIDESGMPKERFSAEFPKEGPSILRIQQVVRGDSAAYFCASSLMTAGVTDTQYFGPGTRLTVL.

This clone has a single count. The chain has TRBV5-4 and TRBJ2-3, with D perhaps matching TRBD1 or TRBD2 (6 bases each). Trimming stripped 0 bases from V and 4 bases from J, with 9 bases between. Germline values: CDR1 SGHNT, CDR2 YYREEE (reference sequence). The CDR3 spans 14 residues. CDR3 amino acids: CASSLGGASDTQYF. The CDR3 DNA follows: TGTGCCAGCAGCTTGGGGGGGGCCTCAGATACGCAGTATTTT.

The chain is built from TRBV19 and TRBJ1-1, with TRBD1 identical over 7 bases. V shed 10 bases and J 9 bases; nucleotides not matched to a gene: 8. The germline gives CDR1 LNHDA, CDR2 SQIVND (reference sequence). The CDR3 loop spans 11 amino acids. This CDR3 is CATRGQSQAFF. For the CDR3, the DNA is TGTGCCACCCGGGGACAGTCTCAAGCTTTCTTT.

Notes on this clone: The germline gene is not matched at one end of the junction; a read error may be the cause. As DNA, the CDR3 is TGTGCTAGCAGCTTCGGGGGCCAAGAGACCCAGTACTTC. Translating gives CASSFGGQETQYF. The chain links TRBV7-7 to TRBJ2-5; D possibly corresponds to TRBD2 (6 bases). The germline CDR1 and CDR2 sequences are SSHAT and FNYEAQ (reference sequence). CDR3 length: 13 amino acids.

The chain combines TRBV6-6 with TRBJ1-2; D might be TRBD1 (6 bases). Trimming cost V 0 bases and J 7 bases, with 12 bases left between them. The CDR3 runs 14 residues. Germline CDR1 and CDR2: MNHNY and SVGAGI (reference sequence). The CDR3 reads CASSYSPRGSGYTF. The CDR3, as DNA: TGTGCCAGCAGTTACTCCCCCAGGGGTAGTGGCTACACCTTC.

In its sample, this clone was seen a few times. The J gene is TRBJ1-2, the V gene TRBV6-5, with a possible D match to TRBD1 (5 bases). V was clipped by 6 bases and J by 8 bases, with 16 bases between them. Germline assignment: CDR1 MNHEY and CDR2 SVGAGI. The CDR3 loop spans 13 amino acids. CDR3 in amino acids: CASRGPRGTGYTF. DNA for the CDR3: TGTGCCAGCAGGGGGCCGCGCGGGACGGGCTACACCTTC.

The chain combines TRBV6-1 with TRBJ2-7; no clear D gene. In germline, CDR1 is MNHNS, CDR2 SASEGT. The ends were cut back, 2 bases at V and 3 bases at J, with 8 bases in the middle. The CDR3 runs to 13 residues. The CDR3 region is CASSEIGIYEQYF. In DNA, the CDR3 is TGTGCCAGCAGTGAAATTGGGATCTACGAGCAGTACTTC.

V gene TRBV6-5 combines with J gene TRBJ2-3, with D hard to call. V lost 6 bases and J 3 bases, leaving 10 bases between the germline ends. Germline V gene data show CDR1 as MNHEY and CDR2 as SVGAGI. This CDR3 contains 13 residues. The CDR3 region is CASSRSTTDTQYF. The CDR3 nucleotides read TGTGCCAGCAGCCGTAGTACGACAGATACGCAGTATTTT.